Below, one T cell receptor beta chain is given with its context. Antigen unknown. Sequencing was performed with immunoSEQ multiplex PCR; in TCRdb, only in-frame clones are kept and a portion is missing. The repertoire holds some 57,000 clones, with around 92% as singletons. CDR3 length: 14 amino acids. V was trimmed by 5 bases and J by 4 bases, leaving 12 bases between them. CDR1 and CDR2 from the germline V gene are LNHDA and SQIVND (reference sequence). The data were obtained in a study of OX40 agonist ivuxolimab in advanced cancers. General study points: Among the least clonally expanded were partial responders at 0.1-3.0 mg/kg.

The source material was CD4+ or CD8+ T cells sorted from blood, sampled in a trial of the OX40 agonist ivuxolimab. This chain links TRBV19 with TRBJ1-3; the D is unclear. The sequence was collected from an adult with an advanced solid tumor such as melanoma, head and neck, liver or kidney cancer. CDR3 sequence reads: CASSPGVPGNTIYF. In DNA, the CDR3 is TGTGCCAGTAGTCCCGGGGTGCCCGGAAACACCATATATTTT.